This T cell receptor beta chain was sequenced in a study of blood T cell repertoires in COVID-19 (TCRdb year 2020). With respect to the entire study: Collaborator samples came from the United States, Italy and Spain and covered acute and convalescent phases of COVID-19. Nearly every sample came with metadata listing a de-identified subject ID, COVID-19 status, age in years and sex. Where HLA class I and class II types were available, the types were taken from metadata supplied by the sample provider, not from assay-based typing. The prospective study material was composed of cDNA or gDNA derived from T cells, B-cell-depleted T cells, or PBMCs. Samples came from the ongoing ImmuneRACE study (first 160 participants) plus 1,254 subjects from 6 global collaborators. Deeply sampled blood TCRbeta repertoires from subjects exposed to, actively infected with, or recovered from COVID-19 were included in the dataset. The repertoires were released in a freely available public database intended as a resource for research on the immune response to SARS-CoV-2.

The immunoSEQ Assay, a bias-controlled multiplex PCR, was used to amplify TCRbeta CDR3 regions from genomic DNA. For the original study's pipeline: The number of nucleated cells in each sample was estimated by amplification of reference gene primers within the assay. To quantify the absolute abundance of each unique TCRbeta CDR3 rearrangement, sequence reads were collapsed and filtered. For each sample, productive Simpson clonality was calculated by taking the square root of Simpson's diversity index across productive rearrangements. Imported from immuneACCESS, the table was reduced by TCRdb to in-frame sequences with V and J called. These copies leave out some clones; in studies compared against another copy, an unresolved V gene accounts for under half, and the cause of the remainder is not known. The V and J calls and the clone size are those of that table, but D and trimming were determined from the DNA. The sample includes around 190,000 clones, with about four fifths observed a single time. Roughly 6.4% of the sample rests with the top ten.

A note on this clone: What this receptor recognizes is not known. No qualities accompany the bases; no much larger clone lies one base away.

Whole blood was collected in K2EDTA tubes by collaborating institutions according to the institutions' own protocols. For TCRbeta analysis, collaborator samples were shipped as frozen whole blood, as isolated PBMCs, or as DNA extracted from either sample type. Study-level results and caveats: The quantity of clinical and demographic metadata differed by source and by participant and was supplied without curation.

Reading from cysteine to phenylalanine, the CDR3 counts 14 amino acids. CDR3 DNA only is kept here, 42 bases in frame from base 1. Relative to germline, V is 7 bases shorter and J is 6 bases shorter, with 13 bases between their ends. The germline V gene yields SNHLY for CDR1 and FYNNEI for CDR2. The rearrangement combines TRBV2 with TRBJ1-6; the D gene lacks a confident call. The sequence came from a man aged 55 to 70 with acute or convalescent COVID-19. The sample comprised peripheral blood. The bases are TGTGCCAGCACTGACACAATTCTTAATTCACCCCTCCACTTT. Its translation reads: CASTDTILNSPLHF.